This T cell receptor beta chain emerged from a study of CD8 T cells in ankylosing spondylitis. This clonotype has more than one count but fewer than ten. Its antigen remains unidentified. The CDR3 covers 14 residues. With 1 base clipped from V and 4 bases from J, the junction kept 3 bases outside the gene matches. Germline V gene lookup returns CDR1 SGHTA and CDR2 FQGNSA. Study-wide results and limits: Disease-linked clones proved CD8+ and comparatively uncommon in peripheral blood.

The TCR beta libraries were generated through quantitative 5'-RACE incorporating molecular barcodes. TCRdb re-analysed the 5' RACE reads in MiXCR, keeping a single row per CDR3 protein. The sample lists some 140,000 distinct CDR3 sequences; about 8% were seen once. The receptor comes from a male donor with ankylosing spondylitis. The source material was synovial fluid, either unsorted or a sorted T cell fraction (not recorded which). The chain employs TRBV7-2 and TRBJ2-7; 8 bases align to TRBD2. The CDR3 coding sequence is TGTGCCAGCAGCTTAGGTCGGGAGGGTTACGAGCAGTACTTC. This translates into CASSLGREGYEQYF.